The T cell receptor beta chain under discussion was sequenced for a study of identifying expanded T cells in peripheral blood. During the collection period, no donor immune events like infections were recorded. Germline values: CDR1 SNHLY, CDR2 FYNNEI. V gave up 4 bases and J gave up 3 bases, with 10 bases separating them. The CDR3 spans 14 residues. Concerning this clone: Its cognate antigen is unknown.

Study results and limitations: Variance in clone template counts between approximately two-week samples significantly increased with total template count across all healthy donors. Differentially abundant clones: roughly 1.2 between replicates, just under 17 at roughly 13 days, 19 to 20 at four.

TCRdb keeps only in-frame clones here, not all; method: immunoSEQ multiplex PCR. The sample has 90,000 to 95,000 clones, approximately 91% seen once; the top ten hold approximately 5.3%. The receptor comes from a person aged 18 to 70 in good health. The chain is built from TRBV2 and TRBJ1-5, with D tentatively TRBD1 (5 bases). Sequenced: blood. Here the CDR3 reads CASSAGLINQPQHF. The CDR3 nucleotides are TGTGCCAGCAGTGCGGGACTGATCAATCAGCCCCAGCATTTT.